This T cell receptor (beta chain) was recorded in a study of T cell repertoires in cytomegalovirus infection. Overall study findings and caveats: CMV carriers having the relevant HLA were flagged by cumulative public TCR beta family frequency.

Germline-derived CDR1 and CDR2 are WSHSY and SAAADI. This CDR3 contains 14 residues. V shed 7 bases, J shed 5 bases, and the junction held 9 bases outside the gene matches. MiXCR was run by TCRdb on the reads, yielding one entry per CDR3 protein. Of about 260,000 distinct CDR3 sequences in the sample, over 8% are singletons; the top ten hold approximately 16%. This clonotype was picked up many times. Its target is not known. Sequenced: PBMCs. The TCR comes from a human donor in good health (CMV status not recorded). Some clones in this sample may be carry-over from other donors' samples. The rearrangement joins TRBV10-2 to TRBJ2-7; 9 bases map to TRBD1. CDR3 amino acids: CASIKRTGAHEQYF. The DNA for the CDR3 is TGCGCCAGCATTAAACGGACAGGGGCGCACGAGCAGTACTTC.